This TCR beta chain originates from a study of breast tumors, draining lymph nodes, adjacent tissues. General study findings and limits: Data only fit, rather than demonstrated, lymph node origin of most tumor T cells. Tumors had less TCR diversity than lymph nodes, more than nontumor tissue. Compared with basal-like, luminal-like tumors shared significantly more repertoire with nontumor tissue. Data fit most tumor T cells coming from lymph node, expanding in tumor.

TCRdb redid the calling of the multiplex PCR reads with MiXCR, one entry per CDR3 protein. The data show about 24,000 distinct CDR3 sequences, 68% seen once. As for this clonotype: Its target is unknown.

CDR1 is SNHLY and CDR2 is FYNNEI in the germline V gene. V gave up 4 bases and J gave up 11 bases; unmatched junction bases: 12. This CDR3 contains 15 residues. Sequencing input: tumor-adjacent breast tissue. The chain couples TRBV2 to TRBJ1-4, with TRBD1 identical over 8 bases. The sequence was collected from a female donor with breast cancer. Some clones in this sample may be carry-over from other donors' samples. The DNA of the CDR3 is TGTGCCAGCAGTGTGTATCAGGGGGCTAATGGGAAACTGTTTTTT. Its translation is CASSVYQGANGKLFF. Full variable domain (rest looked up from reference TRBV2 and TRBJ1-4): EPEVTQTPSHQVTQMGQEVILRCVPISNHLYFYWYRQILGQKVEFLVSFYNNEISEKSEIFDDQFSVERPDGSNFTLKIRSTKLEDSAMYFCASSVYQGANGKLFFGSGTQLSVL.